The rows below give T cell receptor beta chains drawn from one sample of a study of T-cell reconstitution after alpha-beta-depleted transplantation in children. In TCRdb, the PCR reads were re-called with MiXCR into one record per CDR3 protein. The sample carries some 550,000 distinct CDR3 sequences, more than 20% recorded once. The specimen comprised PBMCs, mostly from graft donor cells, sampled 360 days after TCRalphabeta/CD19-depleted stem cell transplant. All receptors come from a boy younger than two who had a stem cell transplant for acute myeloid leukemia, so the T cells may come from the graft donor. The CDR3 runs from the conserved cysteine through the conserved F or W. D genes are given only for firm matches. Clone size is stated in some rows and not others, as once, few, many or a class when expanded.

TRBJ2-6 | many | NA | TRBV20-1 | CSAPYTNVLTF | TGCAGTGCCCCCTATACCAACGTCCTGACTTTC
TRBJ2-7 | NA | NA | TRBV14 | CASSHQSYEQYF | TGTGCCAGCAGCCATCAAAGCTACGAGCAGTACTTC
TRBJ2-5 | many | NA | TRBV7-9 | CASNPQGPETQYF | TGTGCCAGCAACCCCCAGGGTCCAGAGACCCAGTACTTC
TRBJ2-1 | many | TRBD2 | TRBV12-3/TRBV12-4 | CASSRAGAEQFF | TGTGCCAGCAGCAGAGCGGGGGCCGAGCAGTTCTTC
TRBJ2-5 | many | TRBD1 | TRBV12-3/TRBV12-4 | CASSRTGQETQYF | TGTGCCAGCAGTCGGACAGGGCAGGAGACCCAGTACTTC
TRBJ2-2 | NA | TRBD1 | TRBV5-1 | CASSQGQGGGELFF | TGCGCCAGCAGCCAGGGACAGGGAGGCGGGGAGCTGTTTTTT
TRBJ2-1 | many | TRBD2 | TRBV20-1 | CSARWTSGLYNEQFF | TGCAGTGCTAGATGGACTAGCGGGCTGTACAATGAGCAGTTCTTC
TRBJ2-7 | few | NA | TRBV20-1 | CSASPPDRSFTYEQYF | TGCAGTGCTAGCCCCCCCGACAGGTCCTTTACCTACGAGCAGTACTTC
TRBJ2-7 | few | TRBD2 | TRBV7-9 | CASRSGGSSYEQYF | TGTGCCAGCCGTTCGGGGGGGAGCTCGTACGAGCAGTACTTC
TRBJ2-1 | few | TRBD1 | TRBV20-1 | CSARDGSDRGYNEQFF | TGCAGTGCTAGAGATGGCTCGGACAGGGGCTACAATGAGCAGTTCTTC
TRBJ1-1 | few | NA | TRBV29-1 | CSATLGNTEAFF | TGCAGCGCAACACTTGGGAACACTGAAGCTTTCTTT
TRBJ2-3 | NA | TRBD2 | TRBV18 | CASSPVGGATDTQYF | TGTGCCAGCTCACCAGTCGGGGGGGCCACAGATACGCAGTATTTT
TRBJ1-5 | many | NA | TRBV20-1 | CSAREGEYGNQPQHF | TGCAGTGCTAGAGAAGGGGAGTATGGCAATCAGCCCCAGCATTTT
TRBJ2-1 | NA | TRBD2 | TRBV5-1 | CASSLVQAGGPNEQFF | TGCGCCAGCAGCTTGGTCCAGGCGGGGGGGCCCAATGAGCAGTTCTTC
TRBJ2-3 | NA | TRBD1 | TRBV9 | CASSVLIGGQGSTDTQYF | TGTGCCAGCAGCGTATTGATAGGGGGCCAGGGAAGCACAGATACGCAGTATTTT
TRBJ2-5 | many | TRBD2 | TRBV28 | CASRSSSGGGQETQYF | TGTGCCAGCAGATCCTCTAGCGGGGGGGGACAAGAGACCCAGTACTTC
TRBJ1-2 | many | NA | TRBV5-6 | CASSYDVPYQDGYTF | TGTGCCAGCAGCTATGACGTTCCCTACCAGGATGGCTACACCTTC
TRBJ2-3 | few | TRBD1 | TRBV20-1 | CSARAQGVYTDTQYF | TGCAGTGCTAGAGCACAGGGGGTCTACACAGATACGCAGTATTTT
TRBJ2-3 | NA | NA | TRBV7-8 | CASTLPSRQVGEVDTQYF | TGTGCCAGCACCCTCCCTTCCAGACAGGTCGGAGAGGTGGATACGCAGTATTTT
TRBJ1-1 | NA | NA | TRBV25-1 | CASSPIFDRPNTEAFF | TGTGCCAGCAGCCCAATCTTCGACAGGCCGAACACTGAAGCTTTCTTT
TRBJ2-3 | NA | NA | TRBV28 | CASSFMGVQSDTQYF | TGTGCCAGCAGTTTCATGGGGGTCCAGTCAGATACGCAGTATTTT
TRBJ1-4 | many | NA | TRBV4-3 | CASSAGLDSTNEKLFF | TGCGCCAGCAGCGCAGGACTGGATTCTACTAATGAAAAACTGTTTTTT
TRBJ2-4 | few | NA | TRBV9 | CASSVGKSTTGAKNIQYF | TGTGCCAGCAGCGTGGGGAAGAGCACTACTGGGGCCAAAAACATTCAGTACTTC
TRBJ2-5 | few | NA | TRBV15 | CATSRYGTDQETQYF | TGTGCCACCAGCAGATATGGGACGGACCAAGAGACCCAGTACTTC
TRBJ1-1 | NA | TRBD1 | TRBV20-1 | CSARDYRTGGEAFF | TGCAGTGCTAGAGATTATCGGACAGGGGGTGAAGCTTTCTTT
TRBJ2-6 | many | NA | TRBV9 | CASSPGTGTSGANVLTF | TGTGCCAGCAGCCCCGGGACGGGTACCTCTGGGGCCAACGTCCTGACTTTC
TRBJ2-3 | NA | NA | TRBV15 | CATSREPKSDTQYF | TGTGCCACCAGCAGAGAGCCGAAGTCAGATACGCAGTATTTT
TRBJ2-5 | NA | TRBD2 | TRBV10-3 | CAISESSGGQETQYF | TGTGCCATCAGTGAGAGTAGCGGGGGCCAAGAGACCCAGTACTTC
TRBJ1-2 | few | TRBD1 | TRBV4-2 | CASSPSVGTDSNYGYTF | TGTGCCAGCAGCCCCTCCGTTGGGACAGACTCAAACTATGGCTACACCTTC
TRBJ1-5 | many | TRBD1 | TRBV12-3/TRBV12-4 | CASSRGGSNQPQHF | TGTGCCAGCAGCAGGGGGGGTAGCAATCAGCCCCAGCATTTT
TRBJ1-2 | NA | NA | TRBV11-1 | CASSLPAGNGYTF | TGTGCCAGCAGCTTACCGGCAGGGAATGGCTACACCTTC
TRBJ2-3 | NA | NA | TRBV4-2 | CASSPLLGVTDTQYF | TGTGCCAGCAGCCCTCTTCTGGGGGTCACAGATACGCAGTATTTT
TRBJ2-3 | many | NA | TRBV15 | CATSRDDFTDTQYF | TGTGCCACCAGCAGAGATGACTTCACAGATACGCAGTATTTT
TRBJ2-7 | NA | NA | TRBV6-5 | CASSYGTPIWKQYF | TGTGCCAGCAGTTACGGGACCCCCATTTGGAAGCAGTACTTC
TRBJ1-1 | NA | NA | TRBV30 | CAWSLRLTGNTEAFF | TGTGCCTGGAGTCTAAGGTTGACAGGGAACACTGAAGCTTTCTTT
TRBJ2-5 | NA | NA | TRBV7-2 | CASNPGSQETQYF | TGTGCCAGCAATCCAGGGTCTCAAGAGACCCAGTACTTC
TRBJ1-6 | few | NA | TRBV27 | CASSSGPNSPLHF | TGTGCCAGCAGTTCAGGACCTAATTCACCCCTCCACTTT
TRBJ2-7 | many | TRBD1 | TRBV7-3 | CASSFGTGGEQYF | TGTGCCAGCAGCTTCGGGACAGGGGGCGAGCAGTACTTC
TRBJ2-5 | few | TRBD1 | TRBV11-2 | CASSLEGTGLPKTEETQYF | TGTGCCAGCAGCTTAGAAGGGACAGGGTTACCCAAAACCGAAGAGACCCAGTACTTC
TRBJ2-7 | many | TRBD2 | TRBV7-2 | CASSQNGLANEQYF | TGTGCCAGCAGCCAAAACGGACTAGCCAACGAGCAGTACTTC
TRBJ2-1 | many | NA | TRBV4-3 | CASSQDLGRGGIEQFF | TGCGCCAGCAGCCAAGATCTCGGGCGGGGCGGGATTGAGCAGTTCTTC
TRBJ2-1 | many | TRBD2 | TRBV12-3/TRBV12-4 | CASTVLAGAGREQFF | TGTGCCAGCACCGTGCTAGCGGGGGCCGGCCGGGAGCAGTTCTTC
TRBJ2-7 | NA | NA | TRBV24-1 | CATSDSRLSYEQYF | TGTGCCACCAGTGATTCCCGACTCTCGTACGAGCAGTACTTC
TRBJ1-3 | NA | NA | TRBV12-3/TRBV12-4 | CASSVQAPGNTIYF | TGTGCCAGCAGCGTACAGGCCCCTGGAAACACCATATATTTT
TRBJ2-5 | many | TRBD2 | TRBV5-1 | CASSSAGEETQYF | TGCGCCAGCAGCTCCGCGGGGGAAGAGACCCAGTACTTC
TRBJ1-5 | NA | NA | TRBV6-1 | CASSATGYDYSNQPQHF | TGTGCCAGCAGCGCAACAGGGTATGACTATAGCAATCAGCCCCAGCATTTT
TRBJ2-3 | many | TRBD2 | TRBV20-1 | CSARSGGITDTQYF | TGCAGTGCGCGTAGCGGGGGGATCACAGATACGCAGTATTTT
TRBJ2-3 | NA | TRBD2 | TRBV18 | CASFPSGSTDTQYF | TGTGCCAGCTTCCCTAGCGGTAGCACAGATACGCAGTATTTT
TRBJ1-5 | NA | NA | TRBV12-3/TRBV12-4 | CASSFLGGVNQPQHF | TGTGCCAGCAGTTTCCTTGGCGGGGTCAATCAGCCCCAGCATTTT
TRBJ2-5 | many | TRBD1 | TRBV12-3/TRBV12-4 | CASSNPLRGRETQYF | TGTGCCAGCAGTAACCCCCTCAGGGGGCGGGAGACCCAGTACTTC
TRBJ2-7 | few | TRBD1 | TRBV25-1 | CASSDHTRDRTYEQYF | TGTGCCAGCAGTGATCATACCCGGGACAGGACCTACGAGCAGTACTTC
TRBJ2-1 | NA | TRBD2 | TRBV27 | CASSPLAGDLYNEQFF | TGTGCCAGCAGTCCCCTAGCGGGGGACCTCTACAATGAGCAGTTCTTC
TRBJ2-3 | NA | TRBD2 | TRBV4-3 | CASKSAAGGTTDTQYF | TGCGCCAGCAAGTCCGCAGCGGGGGGGACGACAGATACGCAGTATTTT